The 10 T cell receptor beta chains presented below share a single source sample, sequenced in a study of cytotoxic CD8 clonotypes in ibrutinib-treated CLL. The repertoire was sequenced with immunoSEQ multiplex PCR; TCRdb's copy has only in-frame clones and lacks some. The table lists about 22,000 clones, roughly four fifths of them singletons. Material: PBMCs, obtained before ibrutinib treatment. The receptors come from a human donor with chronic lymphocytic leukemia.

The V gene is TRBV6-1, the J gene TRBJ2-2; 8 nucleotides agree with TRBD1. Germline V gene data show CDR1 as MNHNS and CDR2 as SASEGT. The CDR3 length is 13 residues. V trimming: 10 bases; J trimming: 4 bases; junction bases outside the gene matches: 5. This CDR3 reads CATQGASTGELFF. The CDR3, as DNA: TGTGCCACGCAGGGGGCGAGCACCGGGGAGCTGTTTTTT.

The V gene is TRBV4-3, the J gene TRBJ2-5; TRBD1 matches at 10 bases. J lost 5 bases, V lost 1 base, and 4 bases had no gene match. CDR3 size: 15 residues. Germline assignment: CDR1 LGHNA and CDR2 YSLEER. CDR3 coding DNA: TGCGCCAGCAGCCAAGCCGGGACAGGGGCGGAGACCCAGTACTTC. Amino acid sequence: CASSQAGTGAETQYF.

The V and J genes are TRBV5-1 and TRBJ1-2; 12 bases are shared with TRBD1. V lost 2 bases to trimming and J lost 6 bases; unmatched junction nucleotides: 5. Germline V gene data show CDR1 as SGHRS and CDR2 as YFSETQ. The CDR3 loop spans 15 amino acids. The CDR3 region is CASSFTGQGADGYTF. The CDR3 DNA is TGCGCCAGCAGCTTTACGGGACAGGGGGCCGATGGCTACACCTTC.

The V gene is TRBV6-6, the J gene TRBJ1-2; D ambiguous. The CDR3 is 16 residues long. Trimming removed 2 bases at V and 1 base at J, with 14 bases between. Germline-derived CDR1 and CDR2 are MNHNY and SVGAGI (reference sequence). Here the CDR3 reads CASSYAPRGFNYGYTF. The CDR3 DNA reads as TGTGCCAGCAGTTACGCCCCTCGGGGTTTTAACTATGGCTACACCTTC.

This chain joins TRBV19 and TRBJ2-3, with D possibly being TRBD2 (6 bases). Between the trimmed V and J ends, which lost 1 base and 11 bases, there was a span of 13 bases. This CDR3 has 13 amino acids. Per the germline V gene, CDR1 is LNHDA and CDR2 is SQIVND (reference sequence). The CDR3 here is CASSIAGGDGQYF. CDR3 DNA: TGTGCCAGTAGTATAGCCGGGGGTGATGGGCAGTATTTT.

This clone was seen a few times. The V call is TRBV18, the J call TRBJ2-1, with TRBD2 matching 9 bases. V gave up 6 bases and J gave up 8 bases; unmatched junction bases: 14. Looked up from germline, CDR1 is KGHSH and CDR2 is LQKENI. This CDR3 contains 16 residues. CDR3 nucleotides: TGTGCCAGCTCCCTACTCGAGGCGGGAGGGCCGGATGAGCAGTTCTTC. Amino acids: CASSLLEAGGPDEQFF.

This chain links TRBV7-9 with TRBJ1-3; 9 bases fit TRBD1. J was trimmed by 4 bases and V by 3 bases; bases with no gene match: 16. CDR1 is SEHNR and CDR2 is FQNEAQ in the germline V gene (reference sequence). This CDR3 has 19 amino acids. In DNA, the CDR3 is TGTGCCAGCAGCTTGTACACCTCGTGGGGGACAGGGATCGGAAACACCATATATTTT. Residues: CASSLYTSWGTGIGNTIYF. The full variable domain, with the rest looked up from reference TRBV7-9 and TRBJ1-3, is DTGVSQNPRHKITKRGQNVTFRCDPISEHNRLYWYRQTLGQGPEFLTYFQNEAQLEKSRLLSDRFSAERPKGSFSTLEIQRTEQGDSAMYLCASSLYTSWGTGIGNTIYFGEGSWLTVV.

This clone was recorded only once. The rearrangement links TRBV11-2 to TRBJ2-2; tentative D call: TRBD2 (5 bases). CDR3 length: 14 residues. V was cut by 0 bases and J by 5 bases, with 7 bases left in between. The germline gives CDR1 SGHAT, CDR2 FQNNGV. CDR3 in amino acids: CASSLELVTGELFF. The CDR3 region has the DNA TGTGCCAGCAGCTTAGAACTAGTTACCGGGGAGCTGTTTTTT.

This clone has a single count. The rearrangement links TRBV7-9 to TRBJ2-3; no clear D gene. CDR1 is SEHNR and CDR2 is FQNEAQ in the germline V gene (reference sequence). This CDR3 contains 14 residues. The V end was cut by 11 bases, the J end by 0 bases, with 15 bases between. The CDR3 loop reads CASQRLYSTDTQYF. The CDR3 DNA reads TGTGCCTCCCAACGACTGTATAGCACAGATACGCAGTATTTT.

CDR3 protein: CASRPPSGGYNEQFF. The CDR3 region has the DNA TGTGCCAGCAGGCCCCCTAGCGGGGGCTACAATGAGCAGTTCTTC. This chain uses TRBV28 with TRBJ2-1, with 10 bases lining up with TRBD2. After removal of 6 bases from V and 3 bases from J, the junction contained 5 bases not matched to a gene. This CDR3 is 15 amino acids long. Germline V CDR1 and CDR2: MDHEN, SYDVKM.